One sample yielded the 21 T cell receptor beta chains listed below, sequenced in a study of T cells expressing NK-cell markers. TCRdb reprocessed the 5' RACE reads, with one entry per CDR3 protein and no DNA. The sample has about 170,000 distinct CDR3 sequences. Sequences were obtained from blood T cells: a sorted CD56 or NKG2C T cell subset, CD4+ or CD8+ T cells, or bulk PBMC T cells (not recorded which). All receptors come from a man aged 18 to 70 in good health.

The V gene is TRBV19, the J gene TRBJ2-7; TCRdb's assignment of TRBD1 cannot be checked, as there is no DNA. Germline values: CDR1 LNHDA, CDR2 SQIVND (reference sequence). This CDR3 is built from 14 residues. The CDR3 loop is CASSPRDSQYEQYF.

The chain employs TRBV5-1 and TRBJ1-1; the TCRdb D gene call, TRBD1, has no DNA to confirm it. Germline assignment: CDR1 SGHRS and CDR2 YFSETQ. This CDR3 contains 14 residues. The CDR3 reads CASSGTGTGTEAFF.

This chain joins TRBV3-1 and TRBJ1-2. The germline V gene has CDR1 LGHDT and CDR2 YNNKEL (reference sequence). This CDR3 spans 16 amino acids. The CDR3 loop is CASSQENEWRVRGYTF.

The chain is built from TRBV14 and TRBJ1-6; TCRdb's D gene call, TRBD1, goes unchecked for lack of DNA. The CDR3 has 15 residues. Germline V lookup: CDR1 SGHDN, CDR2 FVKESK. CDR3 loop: CASSPFGTGESPLHF.

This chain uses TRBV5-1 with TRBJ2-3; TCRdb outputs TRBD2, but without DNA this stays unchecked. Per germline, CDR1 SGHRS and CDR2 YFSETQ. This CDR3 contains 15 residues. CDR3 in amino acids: CASSTWTSGGYTQYF.

CDR3 loop: CASSAGGHDTGELFF. This chain uses TRBV2 with TRBJ2-2; as DNA is missing, the TRBD2 call by TCRdb cannot be tested. In germline, CDR1 is SNHLY, CDR2 FYNNEI. The CDR3 runs to 15 residues.

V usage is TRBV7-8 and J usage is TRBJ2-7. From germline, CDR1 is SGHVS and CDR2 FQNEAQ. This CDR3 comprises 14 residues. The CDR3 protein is CASSLEMGSAEQYF.

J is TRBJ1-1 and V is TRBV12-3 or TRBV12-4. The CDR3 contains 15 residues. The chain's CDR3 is CASLKIGDTNTEAFF.

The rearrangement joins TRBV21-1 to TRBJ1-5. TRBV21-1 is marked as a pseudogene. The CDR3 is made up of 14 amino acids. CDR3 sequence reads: CASSKVSPDQPQHF.

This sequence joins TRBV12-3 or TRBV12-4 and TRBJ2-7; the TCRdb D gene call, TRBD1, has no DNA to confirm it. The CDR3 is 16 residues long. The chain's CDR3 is CASSRGRGQGAYEQYF.

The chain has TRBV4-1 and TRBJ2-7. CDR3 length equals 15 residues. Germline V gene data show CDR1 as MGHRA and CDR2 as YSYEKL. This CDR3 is CASSPAIDSSYEQYF.

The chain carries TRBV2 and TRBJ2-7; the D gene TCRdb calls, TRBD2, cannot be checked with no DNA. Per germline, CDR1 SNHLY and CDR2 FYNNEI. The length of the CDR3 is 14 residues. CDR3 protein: CASSEGRDPYEQYF.

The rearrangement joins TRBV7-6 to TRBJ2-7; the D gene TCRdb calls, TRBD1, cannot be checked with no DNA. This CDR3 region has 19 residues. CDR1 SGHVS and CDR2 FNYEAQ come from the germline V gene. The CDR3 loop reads CASSFQGSVGGLNDYEQYF.

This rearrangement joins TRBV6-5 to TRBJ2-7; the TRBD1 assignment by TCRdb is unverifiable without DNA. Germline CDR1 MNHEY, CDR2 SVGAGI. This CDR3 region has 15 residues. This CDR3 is CASSLPRGGSYEQYF.

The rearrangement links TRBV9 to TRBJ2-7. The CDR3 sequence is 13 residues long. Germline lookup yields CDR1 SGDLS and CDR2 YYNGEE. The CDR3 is CASSVGGIGEQYF.

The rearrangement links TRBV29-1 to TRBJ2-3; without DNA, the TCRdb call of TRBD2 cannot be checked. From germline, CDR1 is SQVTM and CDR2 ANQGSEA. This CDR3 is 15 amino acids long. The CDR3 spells CSAMLARSSTDTQYF.

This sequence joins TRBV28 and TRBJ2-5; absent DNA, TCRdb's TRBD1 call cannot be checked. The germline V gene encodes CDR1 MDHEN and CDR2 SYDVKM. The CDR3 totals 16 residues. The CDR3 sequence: CASRTMRGIDQETQYF.

CDR3 region: CASSFKYSYEQYF. The chain combines TRBV7-9 with TRBJ2-7. The germline CDR1 and CDR2 sequences are SEHNR and FQNEAQ (reference sequence). This CDR3 spans 13 amino acids.

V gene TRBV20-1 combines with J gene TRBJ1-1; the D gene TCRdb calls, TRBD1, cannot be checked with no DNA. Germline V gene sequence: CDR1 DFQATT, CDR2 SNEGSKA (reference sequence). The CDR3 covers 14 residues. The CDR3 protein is CSAQPGTANTEAFF.

The CDR3 is CASSLSRAEAFF. The V and J genes are TRBV5-6 and TRBJ1-1. The CDR3 runs to 12 residues. Germline CDR1 and CDR2: SGHDT and YYEEEE.

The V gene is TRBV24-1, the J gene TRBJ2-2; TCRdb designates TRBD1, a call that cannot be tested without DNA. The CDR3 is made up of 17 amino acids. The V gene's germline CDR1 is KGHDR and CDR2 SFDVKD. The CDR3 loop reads CATAPPVQGPNTGELFF.